Following are 6 T cell receptor beta chains from one sample sequenced in a study of T cells in localized non-small cell lung cancer. The table came from immunoSEQ multiplex PCR; TCRdb's copy has only in-frame clones and leaves some out. The sample yields approximately 83,000 clones, approximately 91% seen once. The sequenced sample was PBMCs, obtained before any cancer treatment. The receptors were gathered from a woman aged 40-70 years with stage II squamous cell lung carcinoma.

V gene TRBV14 combines with J gene TRBJ2-3; D is perhaps TRBD1 (6 bases). The germline CDR1 and CDR2 sequences are SGHDN and FVKESK. The CDR3 has 16 amino acids. The germline V and J ends were trimmed by 0 bases and 6 bases, with 16 bases remaining between them. The CDR3 nucleotides read TGTGCCAGCAGCCAAGATCTCGGGGCAGGGGCGGATACGCAGTATTTT. Its translation: CASSQDLGAGADTQYF.

This rearrangement joins TRBV29-1 to TRBJ1-1; D perhaps matches TRBD1 (6 bases). V lost 0 bases to trimming and J lost 4 bases, with 15 bases between them. The CDR3 runs to 15 residues. Germline loops: CDR1 SQVTM, CDR2 ANQGSEA. DNA of the CDR3: TGCAGCGTTGAAGACCCAGGACAGTCAAGCACTGAAGCTTTCTTT. It yields the protein CSVEDPGQSSTEAFF.

This sequence joins TRBV19 and TRBJ2-7; D gene uncertain. The CDR3 runs to 13 residues. The germline gives CDR1 LNHDA, CDR2 SQIVND (reference sequence). The V and J ends lost 5 bases and 7 bases respectively, with 15 bases between them. The chain's CDR3 is CASSSGPAKEQYF. The CDR3 nucleotides read TGTGCCAGTAGTTCCGGGCCGGCGAAAGAGCAGTACTTC.

This chain links TRBV12-5 with TRBJ1-2, with D possibly TRBD1 on 5 matching bases. Looked up from germline, CDR1 is LGHNT and CDR2 is FRNRAP. Trimming took off 5 bases at V and 6 bases at J, with 13 bases between the two ends. This CDR3 has 13 residues. CDR3: CASGPPGPDGYTF. The CDR3 DNA follows: TGTGCTAGTGGTCCCCCGGGGCCAGATGGCTACACCTTC.

The rearrangement links TRBV18 to TRBJ1-4; no reliable D call. Trimming removed 3 bases at V and 2 bases at J, with 7 bases between. CDR1 is KGHSH and CDR2 is LQKENI in the germline V gene. The CDR3 is 14 residues long. As DNA, the CDR3 is TGTGCCAGCTCACCGATGGACACTAATGAAAAACTGTTTTTT. Translated, it gives CASSPMDTNEKLFF.

This chain uses TRBV7-8 with TRBJ2-2; 11 positions agree with TRBD2. V lost 2 bases to trimming and J lost 4 bases; unmatched junction nucleotides: 12. The CDR3 is made up of 19 amino acids. Germline CDR1 reads SGHVS; CDR2 reads FQNEAQ. CDR3 in DNA: TGTGCCAGCAGCTTATTGAGTAGCGGGAGGGCCAGGGGCACCGGGGAGCTGTTTTTT. Amino acids: CASSLLSSGRARGTGELFF.